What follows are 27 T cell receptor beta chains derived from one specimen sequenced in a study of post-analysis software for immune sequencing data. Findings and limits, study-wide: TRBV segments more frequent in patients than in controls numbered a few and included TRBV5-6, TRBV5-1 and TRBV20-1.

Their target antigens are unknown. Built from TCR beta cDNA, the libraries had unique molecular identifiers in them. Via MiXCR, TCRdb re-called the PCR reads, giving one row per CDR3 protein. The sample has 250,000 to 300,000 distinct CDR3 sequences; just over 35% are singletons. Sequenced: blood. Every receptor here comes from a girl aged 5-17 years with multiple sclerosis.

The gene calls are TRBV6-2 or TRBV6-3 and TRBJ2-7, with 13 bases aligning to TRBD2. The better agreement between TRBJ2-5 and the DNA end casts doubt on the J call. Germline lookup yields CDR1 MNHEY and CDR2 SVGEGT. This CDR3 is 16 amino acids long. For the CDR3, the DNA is TGTGCCAGCAGTTACGGAGGACTAGCGGGGGTTGAGACCCAGTACTTC. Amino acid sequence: CASSYGGLAGVETQYF.

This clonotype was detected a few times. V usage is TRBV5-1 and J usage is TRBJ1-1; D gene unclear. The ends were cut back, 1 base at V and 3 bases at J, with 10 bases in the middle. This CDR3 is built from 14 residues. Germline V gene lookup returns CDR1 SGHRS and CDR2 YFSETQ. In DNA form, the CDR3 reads TGCGCCAGCAGCTTGAGCGGGAAGCACACTGAAGCTTTCTTT. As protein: CASSLSGKHTEAFF.

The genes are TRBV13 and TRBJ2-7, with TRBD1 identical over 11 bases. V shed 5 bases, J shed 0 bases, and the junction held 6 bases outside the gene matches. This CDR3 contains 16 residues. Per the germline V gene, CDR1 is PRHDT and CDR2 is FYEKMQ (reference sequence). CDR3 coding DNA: TGTGCCAGCAGCGCGGGACAGGGGGTCCACTCCTACGAGCAGTACTTC. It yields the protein CASSAGQGVHSYEQYF.

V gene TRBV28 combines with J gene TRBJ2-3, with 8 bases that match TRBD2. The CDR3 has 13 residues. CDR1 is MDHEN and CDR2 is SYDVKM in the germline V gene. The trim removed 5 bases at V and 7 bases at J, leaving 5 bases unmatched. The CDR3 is CASSGKREYTQYF. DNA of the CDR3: TGTGCCAGCAGTGGGAAGCGGGAGTATACGCAGTATTTT.

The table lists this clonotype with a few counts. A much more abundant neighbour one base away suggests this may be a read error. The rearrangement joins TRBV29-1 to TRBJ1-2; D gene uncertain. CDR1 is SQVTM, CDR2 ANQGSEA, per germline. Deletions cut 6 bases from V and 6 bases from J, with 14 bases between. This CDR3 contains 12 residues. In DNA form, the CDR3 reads TGCAGCGTCAGGACGGAGCGGGATGGCTACACCTTC. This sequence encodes CSVRTERDGYTF.

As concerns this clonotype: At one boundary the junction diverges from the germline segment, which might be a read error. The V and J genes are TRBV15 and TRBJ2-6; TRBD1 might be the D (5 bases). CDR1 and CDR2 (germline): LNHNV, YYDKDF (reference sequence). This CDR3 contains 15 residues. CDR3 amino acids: CATSRAGSGANVPTF. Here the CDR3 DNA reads TGTGCCACCAGCAGAGCTGGATCTGGGGCCAACGTCCCGACTTTC.

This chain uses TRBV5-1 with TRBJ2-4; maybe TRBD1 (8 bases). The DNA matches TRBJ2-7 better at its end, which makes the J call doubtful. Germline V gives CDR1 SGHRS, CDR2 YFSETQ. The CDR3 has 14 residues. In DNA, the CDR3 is TGCGCCAGTTGCACGGGGGGACAGGATTACGAGCAGTACTTC. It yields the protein CASCTGGQDYEQYF.

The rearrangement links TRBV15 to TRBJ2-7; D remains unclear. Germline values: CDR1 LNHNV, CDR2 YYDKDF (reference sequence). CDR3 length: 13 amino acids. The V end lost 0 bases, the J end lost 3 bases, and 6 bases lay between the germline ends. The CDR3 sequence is CATSREAIYEQYF. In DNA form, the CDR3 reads TGTGCCACCAGCAGAGAGGCGATCTACGAGCAGTACTTC.

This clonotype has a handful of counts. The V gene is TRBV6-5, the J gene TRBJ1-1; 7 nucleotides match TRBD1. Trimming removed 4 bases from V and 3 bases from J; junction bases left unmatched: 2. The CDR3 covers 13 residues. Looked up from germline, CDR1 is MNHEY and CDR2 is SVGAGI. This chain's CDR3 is CASSFGTDTEAFF. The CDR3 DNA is TGTGCCAGCAGTTTTGGGACAGACACTGAAGCTTTCTTT.

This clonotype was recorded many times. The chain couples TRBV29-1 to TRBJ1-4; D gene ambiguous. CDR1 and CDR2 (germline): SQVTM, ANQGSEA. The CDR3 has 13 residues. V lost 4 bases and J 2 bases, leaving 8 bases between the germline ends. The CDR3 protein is CSVVGSTNEKLFF. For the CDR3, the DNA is TGCAGCGTTGTCGGTTCTACTAATGAAAAACTGTTTTTT.

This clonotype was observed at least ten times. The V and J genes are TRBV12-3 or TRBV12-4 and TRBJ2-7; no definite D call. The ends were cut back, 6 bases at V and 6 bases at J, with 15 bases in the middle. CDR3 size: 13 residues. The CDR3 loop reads CASSSMGWGEQYF. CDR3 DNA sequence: TGTGCCAGCAGCAGCATGGGCTGGGGCGAGCAGTACTTC.

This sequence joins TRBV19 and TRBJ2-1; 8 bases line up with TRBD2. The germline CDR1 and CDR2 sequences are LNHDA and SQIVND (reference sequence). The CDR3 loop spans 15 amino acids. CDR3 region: CTTLHGGRPYNEQFF. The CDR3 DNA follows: TGTACCACCCTACACGGCGGGAGGCCCTACAATGAGCAGTTCTTC.

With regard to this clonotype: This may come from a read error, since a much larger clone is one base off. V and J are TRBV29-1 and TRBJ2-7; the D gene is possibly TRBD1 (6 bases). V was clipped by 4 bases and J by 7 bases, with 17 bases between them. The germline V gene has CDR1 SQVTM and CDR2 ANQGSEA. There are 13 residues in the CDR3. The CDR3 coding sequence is TGCAGCGTTGGGCAGGGGACGAACAATGAGCAGTACTTC. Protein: CSVGQGTNNEQYF.

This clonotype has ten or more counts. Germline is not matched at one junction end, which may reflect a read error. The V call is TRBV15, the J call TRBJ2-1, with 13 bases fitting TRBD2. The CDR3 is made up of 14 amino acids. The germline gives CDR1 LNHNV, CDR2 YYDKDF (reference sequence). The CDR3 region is CATSGELAGGLEFF. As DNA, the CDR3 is TGTGCCACCAGCGGAGAACTAGCGGGAGGGTTGGAGTTCTTC.

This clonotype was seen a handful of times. The CDR3 nucleotides are TGTGCCAGCAGTTTTGTCGGGGAGAATCAGCCCCAGCATTTT. Residues: CASSFVGENQPQHF. V gene TRBV27 combines with J gene TRBJ1-5, with D uncertain. Germline V lookup: CDR1 MNHEY, CDR2 SMNVEV (reference sequence). The CDR3 extends over 14 amino acids. V was cut by 3 bases and J by 4 bases, with 10 bases left in between.

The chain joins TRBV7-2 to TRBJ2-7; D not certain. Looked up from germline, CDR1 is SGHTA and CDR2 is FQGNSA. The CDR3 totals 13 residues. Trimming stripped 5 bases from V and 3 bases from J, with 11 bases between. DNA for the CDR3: TGTGCCAGCAGCGCGTCGAGAGGCTACGAGCAGTACTTC. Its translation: CASSASRGYEQYF.

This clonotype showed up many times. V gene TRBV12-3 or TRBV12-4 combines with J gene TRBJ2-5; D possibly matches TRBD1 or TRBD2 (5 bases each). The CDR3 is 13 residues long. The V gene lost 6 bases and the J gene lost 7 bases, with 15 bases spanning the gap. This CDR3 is CASSEGPAGTQYF. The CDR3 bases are TGTGCCAGCAGCGAGGGACCGGCTGGGACCCAGTACTTC.

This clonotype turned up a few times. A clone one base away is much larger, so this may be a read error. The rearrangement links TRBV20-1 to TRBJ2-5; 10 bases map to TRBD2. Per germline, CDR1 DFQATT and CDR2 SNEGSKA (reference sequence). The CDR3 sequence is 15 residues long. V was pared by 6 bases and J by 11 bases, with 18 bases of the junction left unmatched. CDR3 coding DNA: TGCAGTGCCGCACATCTCCAGCGGGGGGGCAATGAGCAGTACTTC. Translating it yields CSAAHLQRGGNEQYF.

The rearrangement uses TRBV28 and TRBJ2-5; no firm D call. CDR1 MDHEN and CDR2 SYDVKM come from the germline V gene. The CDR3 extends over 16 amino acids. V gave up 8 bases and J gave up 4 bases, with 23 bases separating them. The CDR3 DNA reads TGTGCCAGCGTCCCATCCACGAGCCCTATGAGAGAGACCCAGTACTTC. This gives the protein CASVPSTSPMRETQYF.

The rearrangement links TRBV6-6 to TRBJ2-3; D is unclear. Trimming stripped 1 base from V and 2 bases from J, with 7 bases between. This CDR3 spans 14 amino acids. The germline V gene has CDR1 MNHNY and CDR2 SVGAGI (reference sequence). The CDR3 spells CASSYFVNTDTQYF. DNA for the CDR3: TGTGCCAGCAGTTACTTTGTCAACACAGATACGCAGTATTTT.

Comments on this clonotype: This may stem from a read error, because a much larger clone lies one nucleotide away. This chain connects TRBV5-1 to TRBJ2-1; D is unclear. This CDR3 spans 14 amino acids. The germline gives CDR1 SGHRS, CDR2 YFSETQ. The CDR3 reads CAGSPTYGRGEQFF. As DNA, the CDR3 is TGCGCCGGCAGCCCGACTTATGGCAGAGGTGAGCAGTTCTTC.

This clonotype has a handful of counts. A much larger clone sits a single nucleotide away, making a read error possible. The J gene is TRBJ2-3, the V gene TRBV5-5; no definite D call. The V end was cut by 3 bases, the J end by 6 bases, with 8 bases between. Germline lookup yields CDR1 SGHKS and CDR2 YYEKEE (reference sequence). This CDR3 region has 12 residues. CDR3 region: CASSWRGDTQYF. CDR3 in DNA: TGTGCCAGCAGCTGGCGCGGCGATACGCAGTATTTT.

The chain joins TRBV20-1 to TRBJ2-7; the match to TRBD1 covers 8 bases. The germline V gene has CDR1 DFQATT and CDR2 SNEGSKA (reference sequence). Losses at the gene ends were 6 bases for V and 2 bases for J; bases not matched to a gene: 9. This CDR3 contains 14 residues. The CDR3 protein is CSAPNQGAAYEQYF. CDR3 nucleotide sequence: TGCAGTGCGCCAAACCAGGGGGCTGCCTACGAGCAGTACTTC.

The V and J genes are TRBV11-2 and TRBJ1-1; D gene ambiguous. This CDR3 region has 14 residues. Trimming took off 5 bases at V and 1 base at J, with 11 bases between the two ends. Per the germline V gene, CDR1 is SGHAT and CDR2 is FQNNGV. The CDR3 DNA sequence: TGTGCCAGCAGCCCTGGACCGCCGAACACTGAAGCTTTCTTT. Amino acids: CASSPGPPNTEAFF.

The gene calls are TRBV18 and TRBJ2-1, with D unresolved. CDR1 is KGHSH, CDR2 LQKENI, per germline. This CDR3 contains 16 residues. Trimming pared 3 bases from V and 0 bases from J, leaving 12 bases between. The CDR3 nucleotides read TGTGCCAGCTCACCGGTCGCCACTCTCTCCTACAATGAGCAGTTCTTC. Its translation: CASSPVATLSYNEQFF.

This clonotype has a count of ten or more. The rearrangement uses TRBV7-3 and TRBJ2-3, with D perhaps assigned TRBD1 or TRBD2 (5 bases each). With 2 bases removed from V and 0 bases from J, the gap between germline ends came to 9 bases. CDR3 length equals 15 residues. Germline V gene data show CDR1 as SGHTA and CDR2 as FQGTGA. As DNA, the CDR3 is TGTGCCAGCAGCTTATTTGAGGGGAGCACAGATACGCAGTATTTT. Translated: CASSLFEGSTDTQYF.

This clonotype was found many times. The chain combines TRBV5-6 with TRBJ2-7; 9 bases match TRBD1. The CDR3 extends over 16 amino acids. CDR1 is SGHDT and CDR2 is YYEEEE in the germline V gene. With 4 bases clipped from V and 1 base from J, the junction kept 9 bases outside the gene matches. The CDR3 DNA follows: TGTGCCAGCAGCCGCCCGGGACAGGGACTTTCCTACGAGCAGTACTTC. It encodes CASSRPGQGLSYEQYF. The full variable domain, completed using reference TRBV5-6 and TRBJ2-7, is DAGVTQSPTHLIKTRGQQVTLRCSPKSGHDTVSWYQQALGQGPQFIFQYYEEEERQRGNFPDRFSGHQFPNYSSELNVNALLLGDSALYLCASSRPGQGLSYEQYFGPGTRLTVT.